Listed below are T cell receptor beta chains from one sample, sequenced in a study of neurological immune-mediated disorders. TCRdb reprocessed the 5' RACE reads via MiXCR and lists one record per CDR3 protein. Found here are tens of thousands of distinct CDR3 sequences, roughly a sixth of them singletons; the top ten hold roughly 15%. Sequencing used PBMCs. Receptors were obtained from a woman aged 40 to 49 in good health. Both conserved end residues are part of each CDR3. Fields, in order: J gene, clone size, D gene, V gene, CDR3 DNA, CDR3 protein. D genes are given only for firm matches. Size values are once, few and many counts, or a class for expanded clones, and some rows have none.

>TRBJ2-3|many|TRBD2|TRBV12-3/TRBV12-4
TGTGCCAGCAACCTCGGGGGGGCGCGGACAGATACGCAGTATTTT
CASNLGGARTDTQYF
>TRBJ2-1|many|TRBD2|TRBV6-2/TRBV6-3
TGTGCCAGCAACTTGCGGGGGGCCTACAATGAGCAGTTCTTC
CASNLRGAYNEQFF
>TRBJ1-2|NA|NA|TRBV6-1
TGTGCCAGCAGCGGAGGGGACCTATCGCATGGCTACACCTTC
CASSGGDLSHGYTF
>TRBJ2-3|NA|NA|TRBV14
TGTGCCAGCAGCCCAGAGATAAACAGGGTAACAGATACGCAGTATTTT
CASSPEINRVTDTQYF
>TRBJ1-1|many|NA|TRBV5-1
TGCGCCAGCAGAAGCGGGGCGTCGAACACTGAAGCTTTCTTT
CASRSGASNTEAFF
>TRBJ1-1|many|NA|TRBV12-3/TRBV12-4
TGTGCCAGCAGTGGTGGGGATGAAGCTTTCTTT
CASSGGDEAFF
>TRBJ2-1|many|TRBD2|TRBV5-6
TGTGCCAGCAGCCTAGGACTAGGGTACAATGAGCAGTTCTTC
CASSLGLGYNEQFF
>TRBJ2-3|many|TRBD1|TRBV20-1
TGCAGTGCTCAGTCGTCGGGACAGAGCACAGATACGCAGTATTTT
CSAQSSGQSTDTQYF
>TRBJ1-1|once|TRBD1|TRBV6-5
TGTGCCAGCAGTTCCGGACAGGTTCCCTCGAACACTGAAGCTTTCTTT
CASSSGQVPSNTEAFF
>TRBJ2-7|many|NA|TRBV5-5
TGTGCCAGCAGCTTGGGTCTAACCTACGAGCAGTACTTC
CASSLGLTYEQYF
>TRBJ2-5|many|TRBD2|TRBV20-1
TGCAGTGGCCTAGCGGGGGGGTCCGCCTATGGGGAGACCCAGTACTTC
CSGLAGGSAYGETQYF
>TRBJ2-5|many|NA|TRBV7-2
TGTGCCAGCAGCTTAGTGGGCCAAGAGACCCAGTACTTC
CASSLVGQETQYF
>TRBJ1-5|many|NA|TRBV4-1
TGCGCCAGCAGCCCCGAGGGAATTGGCAATCAGCCCCAGCATTTT
CASSPEGIGNQPQHF
>TRBJ1-4|many|NA|TRBV4-1
TGCGCCAGCAGCCAAGACAGGGCAGGGATAACTAATGAAAAACTGTTTTTT
CASSQDRAGITNEKLFF
>TRBJ2-1|many|TRBD2|TRBV11-1
TGTGCCAGCAGACCTAGCGGCTACAATGAGCAGTTCTTC
CASRPSGYNEQFF
>TRBJ2-7|NA|NA|TRBV12-3/TRBV12-4
TGTGCCAGCAGTGTAGGGGGTGCAATTCAGTACTTC
CASSVGGAIQYF
>TRBJ1-1|NA|NA|TRBV20-1
TGCAGTGCTAGAGCGACAGCGAACACTGAAGCTTTCTTT
CSARATANTEAFF
>TRBJ2-7|many|TRBD1|TRBV20-1
TGCAGTGCTTTGGCCCCAACGGACAGGGGGGCCTACGAGCAGTACTTC
CSALAPTDRGAYEQYF
>TRBJ2-2|many|TRBD2|TRBV5-5
TGTGCCAGCAGCTTTAGCGGGGGGGCCTCCGGGGAGCTGTTTTTT
CASSFSGGASGELFF
>TRBJ2-3|many|NA|TRBV20-1
TGCAGTGCGGGCGTTACACGGTATAGCACAGATACGCAGTATTTT
CSAGVTRYSTDTQYF
>TRBJ1-1|many|TRBD1|TRBV5-1
TGCGCCAGCAGCTGGAACCGGGACAGTGAAGCTTTCTTT
CASSWNRDSEAFF
>TRBJ2-3|many|TRBD1|TRBV6-5
TGTGCCAGCAGGGAGACAGGGACCCTAGGCACAGATACGCAGTATTTT
CASRETGTLGTDTQYF
>TRBJ2-3|many|NA|TRBV2
TGTGCCCAAAGCCAGGGAAGCACAGATACGCAGTATTTT
CAQSQGSTDTQYF
>TRBJ1-2|many|NA|TRBV5-8
TGTGCCAGCAGCTTAGGGGATAACTATGGCTACACCTTC
CASSLGDNYGYTF
>TRBJ2-5|many|TRBD2|TRBV20-1
TGCAGTGCCGGACTAGCGGGGGGACCTCGCGAGACCCAGTACTTC
CSAGLAGGPRETQYF
>TRBJ1-1|many|NA|TRBV4-3
TGCGCCAGCAGCCACGTTGGACTCCGGACTGAAGCTTTCTTT
CASSHVGLRTEAFF
>TRBJ1-1|many|TRBD1|TRBV12-3/TRBV12-4
TGTGCCAGCAGTTTTCCAGGGGGGAACACTGAAGCTTTCTTT
CASSFPGGNTEAFF
>TRBJ1-1|many|TRBD1|TRBV20-1
TGCAGTGCTAGAAAAATAACAGGGGAAATCATGAACACTGAAGCTTTCTTT
CSARKITGEIMNTEAFF
>TRBJ2-3|many|TRBD2|TRBV6-6
TGTGCCAGCAGTCACGGGGGGGAATCAGATACGCAGTATTTT
CASSHGGESDTQYF
>TRBJ1-1|many|NA|TRBV7-2
TGTGCCAGCAGCTCGACCGGGGGCACGAACACTGAAGCTTTCTTT
CASSSTGGTNTEAFF
>TRBJ1-1|many|NA|TRBV7-9
TGTGCCAGCAGCAACCTGGCAACTCAGGGGACTGAAGCTTTCTTT
CASSNLATQGTEAFF
>TRBJ2-7|NA|TRBD2|TRBV7-6
TGTGCCAGCAGCCCCTCCGGGGGGAGCTCCTACGAGCAGTACTTC
CASSPSGGSSYEQYF
>TRBJ1-1|many|NA|TRBV29-1
TGCAGCGTTCTAGAGCGTTTGGACCGTTCGGCTTTCTTT
CSVLERLDRSAFF
>TRBJ1-5|many|NA|TRBV6-5
TGTGCCAGCAGTTACTCCCGGTTATGGCCCCAGCATTTT
CASSYSRLWPQHF
>TRBJ1-1|NA|NA|TRBV18
TGTGCCAGCTCCCTGGGACTCAAGAACACTGAAGCTTTCTTT
CASSLGLKNTEAFF
>TRBJ2-7|many|NA|TRBV12-3/TRBV12-4
TGTGCCAGCACCCGGTCAGGGGTTCCGGACGAGCAGTACTTC
CASTRSGVPDEQYF
>TRBJ1-1|NA|NA|TRBV5-1
TGCGCCAGCAGCTTGTCTGGGGGCGCTTACGACACTGAAGCTTTCTTT
CASSLSGGAYDTEAFF
>TRBJ1-5|many|NA|TRBV28
TGTGCCAGCAGTTTCGGCAGGCACAATCAGCCCCAGCATTTT
CASSFGRHNQPQHF
>TRBJ1-4|NA|NA|TRBV14
TGTGCCAGCAGCCAAGAATTTGAAAAACTGTTTTTT
CASSQEFEKLFF
>TRBJ2-7|NA|NA|TRBV5-1
TGCGCCAGCAGCGACATTGCGGGAAGCGAGCAATACTTC
CASSDIAGSEQYF
>TRBJ2-5|NA|NA|TRBV5-5
TGTGCCAGCAGCTTGGAACTGTACCAAGAGACCCAGTACTTC
CASSLELYQETQYF
>TRBJ2-5|many|TRBD2|TRBV7-2
TGTGCCAGCAGCTTAGGGCTAGCGGGGGGCGTATCGGTGAGGACCCAGTACTTC
CASSLGLAGGVSVRTQYF